This T cell receptor beta chain stems from a study of T-cell reconstitution after alpha-beta-depleted transplantation in children. Preparation of the TCRbeta library involved a method that used unique molecular identifiers. MiXCR, run by TCRdb on the PCR reads, gives a single entry per CDR3 protein. The sample shows 450,000 to 500,000 distinct CDR3 sequences, 9.5% to 15% of them seen only once. This clonotype was seen repeatedly, ten times or more. The TCR originated in a human donor who donated a stem cell graft to a child with combined immunodeficiency. Sequencing was performed on PBMCs from the stem cell graft donor, taken from the stem cell graft.

CDR3 protein: CAWSVQTFNEQFF. DNA of the CDR3: TGTGCCTGGAGTGTACAGACCTTCAATGAGCAGTTCTTC. The gene calls are TRBV30 and TRBJ2-1; unclear D gene. The CDR3 consists of 13 residues. V shed 0 bases and J shed 6 bases, with 9 bases lying between them. Per germline, CDR1 GTSNPN and CDR2 SVGIG (reference sequence). Using reference TRBV30 and TRBJ2-1 for the parts outside the CDR3, the full variable domain is SQTIHQWPATLVQPVGSPLSLECTVEGTSNPNLYWYRQAAGRGLQLLFYSVGIGQISSEVPQNLSASRPQDRQFILSSKKLLLSDSGFYLCAWSVQTFNEQFFGPGTRLTVL.